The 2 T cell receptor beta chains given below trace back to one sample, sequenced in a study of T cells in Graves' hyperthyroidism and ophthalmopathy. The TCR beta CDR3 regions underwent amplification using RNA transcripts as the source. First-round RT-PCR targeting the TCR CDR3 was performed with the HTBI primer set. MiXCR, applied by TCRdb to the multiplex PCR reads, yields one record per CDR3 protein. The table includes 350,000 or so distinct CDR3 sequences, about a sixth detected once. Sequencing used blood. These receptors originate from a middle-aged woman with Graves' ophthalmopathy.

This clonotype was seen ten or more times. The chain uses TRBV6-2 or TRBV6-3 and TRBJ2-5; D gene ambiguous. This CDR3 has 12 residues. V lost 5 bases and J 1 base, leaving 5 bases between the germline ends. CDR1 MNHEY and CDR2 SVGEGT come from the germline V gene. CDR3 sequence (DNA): TGTGCCAGCAGTAAAACCCAAGAGACCCAGTACTTC. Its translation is CASSKTQETQYF.

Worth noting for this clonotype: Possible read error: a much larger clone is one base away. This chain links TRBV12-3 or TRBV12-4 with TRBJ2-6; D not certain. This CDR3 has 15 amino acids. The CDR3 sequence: CVSTVLGSGANVLTF. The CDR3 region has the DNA TGTGTCAGCACCGTACTTGGCTCTGGGGCCAACGTCCTGACTTTC.